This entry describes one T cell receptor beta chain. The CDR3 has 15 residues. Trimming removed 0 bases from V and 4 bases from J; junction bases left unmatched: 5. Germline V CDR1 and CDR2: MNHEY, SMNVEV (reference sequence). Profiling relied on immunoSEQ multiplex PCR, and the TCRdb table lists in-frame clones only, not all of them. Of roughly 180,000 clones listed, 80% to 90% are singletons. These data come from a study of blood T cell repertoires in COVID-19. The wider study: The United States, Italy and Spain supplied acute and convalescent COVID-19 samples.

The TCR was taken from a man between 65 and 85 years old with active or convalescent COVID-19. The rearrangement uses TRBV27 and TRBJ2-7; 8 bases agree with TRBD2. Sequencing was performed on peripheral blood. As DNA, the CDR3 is TGTGCCAGCAGTTTATCTAGACTAGCGCAATACGAGCAGTACTTC. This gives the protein CASSLSRLAQYEQYF.